The subject of this entry is one TCR beta chain. No antigen is known for it. These data are taken from a study of regulatory T cells in long-lasting Graves disease. Time point described: newly diagnosed GD, antithyroid drugs for less than 3 months. After RNA was extracted from PBMCs, the TCR library was made from it. Germline CDR1 is LNHNV and CDR2 is YYDKDF (reference sequence). The CDR3 is made up of 12 amino acids. The V end lost 3 bases, the J end lost 4 bases, and 4 bases lay between the germline ends. Findings of the study overall: Newly diagnosed Graves' patients had higher TCR diversity than persistent ones. Shared public clonotypes totalled 2,741 in persistent patients, compared with around 880 in new patients.

Arm-PCR of CDR3 regions with iRepertoire HTBI primers generated TCR beta libraries. TCRdb redid the calling of the multiplex PCR reads with MiXCR, one entry per CDR3 protein. The data hold a few hundred thousand distinct CDR3 sequences, with approximately 16% observed a single time. The data also belong to a second study, concerning T cells in Graves' hyperthyroidism and ophthalmopathy. In that study: Researchers ran a first-round RT-PCR on the TCR CDR3 using the HTBI primer set.

This rearrangement joins TRBV15 to TRBJ1-5; D uncertain. The input for sequencing was peripheral blood mononuclear cells (PBMCs), taken at new diagnosis, from a patient treated with antithyroid drugs. The sequence came from a man in his forties with Graves disease. CDR3 in DNA: TGTGCCACCAGCAGGTTTAATCAGCCCCAGCATTTT. This gives the protein CATSRFNQPQHF.